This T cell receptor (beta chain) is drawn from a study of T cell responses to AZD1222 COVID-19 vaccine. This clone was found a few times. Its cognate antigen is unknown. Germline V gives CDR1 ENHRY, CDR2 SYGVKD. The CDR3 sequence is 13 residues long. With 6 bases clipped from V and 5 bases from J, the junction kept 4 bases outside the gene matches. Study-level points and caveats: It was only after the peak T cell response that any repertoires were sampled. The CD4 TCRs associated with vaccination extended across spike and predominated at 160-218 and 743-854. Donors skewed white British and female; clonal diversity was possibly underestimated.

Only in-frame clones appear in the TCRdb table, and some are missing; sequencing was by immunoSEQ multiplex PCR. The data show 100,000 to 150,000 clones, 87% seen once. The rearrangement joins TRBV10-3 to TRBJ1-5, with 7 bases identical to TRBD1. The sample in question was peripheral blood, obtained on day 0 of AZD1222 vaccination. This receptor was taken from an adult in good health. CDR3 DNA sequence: TGTGCCATCAGATCCAGGGGGGATCAGCCCCAGCATTTT. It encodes CAIRSRGDQPQHF.